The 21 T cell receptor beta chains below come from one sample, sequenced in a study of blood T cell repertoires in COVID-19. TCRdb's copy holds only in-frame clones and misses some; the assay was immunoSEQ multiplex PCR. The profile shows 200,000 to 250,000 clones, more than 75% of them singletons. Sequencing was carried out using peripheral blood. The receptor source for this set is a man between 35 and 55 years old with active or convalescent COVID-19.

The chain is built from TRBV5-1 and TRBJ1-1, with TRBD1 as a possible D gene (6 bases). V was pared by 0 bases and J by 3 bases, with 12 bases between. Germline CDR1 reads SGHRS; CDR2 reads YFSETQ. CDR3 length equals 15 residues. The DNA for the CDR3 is TGCGCCAGCAGCTTGGGAGGGGCAGGGGACACTGAAGCTTTCTTT. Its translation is CASSLGGAGDTEAFF.

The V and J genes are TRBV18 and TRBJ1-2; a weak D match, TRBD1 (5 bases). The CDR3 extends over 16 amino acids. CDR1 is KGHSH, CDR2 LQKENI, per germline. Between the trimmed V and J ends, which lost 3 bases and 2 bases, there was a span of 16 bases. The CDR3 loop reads CASSPQGEKLNYGYTF. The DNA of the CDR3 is TGTGCCAGCTCACCCCAGGGTGAGAAACTCAACTATGGCTACACCTTC.

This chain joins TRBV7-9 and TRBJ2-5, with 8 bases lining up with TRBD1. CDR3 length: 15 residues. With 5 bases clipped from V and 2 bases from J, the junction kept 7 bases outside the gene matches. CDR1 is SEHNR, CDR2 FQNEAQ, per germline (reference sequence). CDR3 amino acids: CASSVTGVWQETQYF. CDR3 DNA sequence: TGTGCCAGCAGCGTGACAGGGGTATGGCAAGAGACCCAGTACTTC. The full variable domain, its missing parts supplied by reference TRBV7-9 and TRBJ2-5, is DTGVSQNPRHKITKRGQNVTFRCDPISEHNRLYWYRQTLGQGPEFLTYFQNEAQLEKSRLLSDRFSAERPKGSFSTLEIQRTEQGDSAMYLCASSVTGVWQETQYFGPGTRLLVL.

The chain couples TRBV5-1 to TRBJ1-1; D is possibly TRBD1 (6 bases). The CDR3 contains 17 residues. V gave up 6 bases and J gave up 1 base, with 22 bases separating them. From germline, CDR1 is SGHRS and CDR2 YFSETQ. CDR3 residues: CASTLLGARAGNTEAFF. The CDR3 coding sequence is TGCGCCAGCACCCTCCTGGGGGCCCGGGCAGGGAACACTGAAGCTTTCTTT.

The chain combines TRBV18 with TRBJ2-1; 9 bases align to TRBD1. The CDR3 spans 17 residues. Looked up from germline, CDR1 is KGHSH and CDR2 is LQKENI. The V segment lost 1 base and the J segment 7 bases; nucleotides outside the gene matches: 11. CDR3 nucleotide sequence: TGTGCCAGCTCACCACAAATTACCGGGACAGGGTTGAATGAGCAGTTCTTC. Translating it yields CASSPQITGTGLNEQFF. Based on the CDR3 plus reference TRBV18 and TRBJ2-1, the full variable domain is NAGVMQNPRHLVRRRGQEARLRCSPMKGHSHVYWYRQLPEEGLKFMVYLQKENIIDESGMPKERFSAEFPKEGPSILRIQQVVRGDSAAYFCASSPQITGTGLNEQFFGPGTRLTVL.

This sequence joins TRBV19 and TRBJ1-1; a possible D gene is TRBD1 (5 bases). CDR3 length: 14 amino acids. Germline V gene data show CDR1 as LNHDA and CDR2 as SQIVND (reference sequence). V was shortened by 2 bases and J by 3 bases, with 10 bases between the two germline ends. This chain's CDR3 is CASSISGADTEAFF. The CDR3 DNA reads TGTGCCAGTAGTATATCTGGGGCTGACACTGAAGCTTTCTTT.

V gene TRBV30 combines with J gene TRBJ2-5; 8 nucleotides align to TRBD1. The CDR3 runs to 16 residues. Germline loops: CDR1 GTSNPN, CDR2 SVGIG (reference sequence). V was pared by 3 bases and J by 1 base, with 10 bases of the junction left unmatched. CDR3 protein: CAWRGNRGETQETQYF. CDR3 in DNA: TGTGCCTGGAGGGGCAACAGGGGGGAAACCCAAGAGACCCAGTACTTC.

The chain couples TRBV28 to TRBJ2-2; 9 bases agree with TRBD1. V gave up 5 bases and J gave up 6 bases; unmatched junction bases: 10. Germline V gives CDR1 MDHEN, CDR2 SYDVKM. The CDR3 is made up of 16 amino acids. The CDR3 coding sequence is TGTGCCAGCAGTAGTGAAGGACAGGGGTATGCCGGGGAGCTGTTTTTT. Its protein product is CASSSEGQGYAGELFF. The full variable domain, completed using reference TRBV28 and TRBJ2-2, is DVKVTQSSRYLVKRTGEKVFLECVQDMDHENMFWYRQDPGLGLRLIYFSYDVKMKEKGDIPEGYSVSREKKERFSLILESASTNQTSMYLCASSSEGQGYAGELFFGEGSRLTVL.

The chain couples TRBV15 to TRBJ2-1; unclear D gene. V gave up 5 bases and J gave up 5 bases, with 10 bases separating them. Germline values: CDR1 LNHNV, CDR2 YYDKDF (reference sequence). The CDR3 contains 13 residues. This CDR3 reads CATSFEVNNEQFF. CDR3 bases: TGTGCCACCAGCTTTGAGGTGAACAATGAGCAGTTCTTC. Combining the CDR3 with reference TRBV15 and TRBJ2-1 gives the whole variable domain DAMVIQNPRYQVTQFGKPVTLSCSQTLNHNVMYWYQQKSSQAPKLLFHYYDKDFNNEADTPDNFQSRRPNTSFCFLDIRSPGLGDTAMYLCATSFEVNNEQFFGPGTRLTVL.

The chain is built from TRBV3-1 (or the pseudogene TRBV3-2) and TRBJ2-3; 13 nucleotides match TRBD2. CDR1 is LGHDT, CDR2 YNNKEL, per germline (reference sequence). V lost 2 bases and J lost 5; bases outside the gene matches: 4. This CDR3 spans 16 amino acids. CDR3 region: CASSQLTSGGIDTQYF. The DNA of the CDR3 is TGTGCCAGCAGCCAACTGACTAGCGGGGGGATAGATACGCAGTATTTT.

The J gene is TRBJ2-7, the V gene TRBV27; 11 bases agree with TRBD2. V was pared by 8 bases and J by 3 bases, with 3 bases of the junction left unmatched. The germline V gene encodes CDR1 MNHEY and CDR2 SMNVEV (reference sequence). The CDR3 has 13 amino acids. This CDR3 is CASGLAGGYEQYF. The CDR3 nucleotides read TGTGCCAGCGGTCTAGCGGGAGGCTACGAGCAGTACTTC.

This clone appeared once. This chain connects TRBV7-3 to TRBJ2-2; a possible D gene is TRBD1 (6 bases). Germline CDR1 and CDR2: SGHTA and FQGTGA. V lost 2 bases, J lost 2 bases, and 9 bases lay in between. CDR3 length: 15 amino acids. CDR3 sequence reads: CASSLGQTNTGELFF. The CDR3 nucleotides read TGTGCCAGCAGCTTAGGACAGACAAACACCGGGGAGCTGTTTTTT.

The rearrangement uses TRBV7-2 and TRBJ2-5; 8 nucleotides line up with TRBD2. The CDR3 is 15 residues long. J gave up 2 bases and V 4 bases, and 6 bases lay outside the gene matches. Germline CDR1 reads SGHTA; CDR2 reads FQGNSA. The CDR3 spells CASSYGTSRQETQYF. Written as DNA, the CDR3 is TGTGCCAGCAGCTATGGGACTAGTAGACAAGAGACCCAGTACTTC.

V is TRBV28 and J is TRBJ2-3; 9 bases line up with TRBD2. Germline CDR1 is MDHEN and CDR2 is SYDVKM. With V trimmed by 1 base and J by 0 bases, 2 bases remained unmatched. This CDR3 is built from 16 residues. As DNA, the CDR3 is TGTGCCAGCAGTTTATATAGCGGGAGAAGCACAGATACGCAGTATTTT. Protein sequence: CASSLYSGRSTDTQYF.

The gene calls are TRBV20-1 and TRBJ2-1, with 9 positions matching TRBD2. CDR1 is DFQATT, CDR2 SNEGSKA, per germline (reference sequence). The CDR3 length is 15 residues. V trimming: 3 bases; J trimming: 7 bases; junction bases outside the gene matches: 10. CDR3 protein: CSASAGLAGWNEQFF. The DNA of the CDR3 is TGCAGTGCTAGTGCAGGGCTAGCGGGATGGAATGAGCAGTTCTTC.

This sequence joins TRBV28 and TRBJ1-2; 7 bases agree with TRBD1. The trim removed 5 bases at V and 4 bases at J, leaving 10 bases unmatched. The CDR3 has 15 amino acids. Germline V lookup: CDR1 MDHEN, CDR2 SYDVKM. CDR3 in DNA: TGTGCCAGCAGTCTTGGGACAGCGTGGTCCTATGGCTACACCTTC. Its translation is CASSLGTAWSYGYTF.

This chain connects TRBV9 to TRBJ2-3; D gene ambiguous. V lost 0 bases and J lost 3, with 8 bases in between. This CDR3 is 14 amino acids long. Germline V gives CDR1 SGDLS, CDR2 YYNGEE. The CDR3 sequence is CASSVAIHTDTQYF. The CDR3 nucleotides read TGTGCCAGCAGCGTAGCCATCCATACAGATACGCAGTATTTT.

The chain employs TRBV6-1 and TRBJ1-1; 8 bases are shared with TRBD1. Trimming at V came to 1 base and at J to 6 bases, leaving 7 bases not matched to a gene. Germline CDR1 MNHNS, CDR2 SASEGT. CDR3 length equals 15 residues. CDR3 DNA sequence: TGTGCCAGCAGTGAAGGGACAGGGAGGCGCGCTGAAGCTTTCTTT. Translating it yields CASSEGTGRRAEAFF.

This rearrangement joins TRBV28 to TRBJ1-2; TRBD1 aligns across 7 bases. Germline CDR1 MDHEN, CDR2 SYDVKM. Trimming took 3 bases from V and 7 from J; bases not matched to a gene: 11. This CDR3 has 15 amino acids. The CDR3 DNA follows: TGTGCCAGCAGTTTTTTTTACAGGGGAAGGGGTGGCTACACCTTC. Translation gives CASSFFYRGRGGYTF.

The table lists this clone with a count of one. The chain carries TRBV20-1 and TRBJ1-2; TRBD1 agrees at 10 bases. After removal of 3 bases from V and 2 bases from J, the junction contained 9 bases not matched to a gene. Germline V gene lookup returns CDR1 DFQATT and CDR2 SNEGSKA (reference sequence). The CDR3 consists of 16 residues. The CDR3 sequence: CSASRPDRGSNYGYTF. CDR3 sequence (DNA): TGCAGTGCTAGTAGGCCGGACAGGGGGTCAAACTATGGCTACACCTTC.

CDR3 in amino acids: CASSFLGLLETDYGYTF. The CDR3 nucleotides are TGTGCCAGCAGCTTTTTGGGACTTCTCGAAACGGACTATGGCTACACCTTC. This rearrangement joins TRBV7-2 to TRBJ1-2, with D perhaps matching TRBD1 (5 bases). Looked up from germline, CDR1 is SGHTA and CDR2 is FQGNSA. The V end lost 3 bases, the J end lost 3 bases, and 20 bases lay between the germline ends. This CDR3 has 17 amino acids.